This paragraph reports one T cell receptor (beta chain). Its antigen is unknown. It has no much larger one-base neighbor in the sample; base qualities were not kept. Taken from the germline V gene (reference sequence), the CDR1 and CDR2 loops are DFQATT and SNEGSKA. V loses 5 bases of germline sequence and J loses 8 bases, and the interval between the two ends is 9 bases. The cysteine opens and the phenylalanine closes a CDR3 of 10 amino acids. Just the 30-base CDR3 DNA is kept, in frame starting at base 1. These data belong to a study of shared clonotypes between healthy human individuals (dated by TCRdb to about 2020). As for the study more broadly: A few men and two women, aged 18 to 49 years, made up the cohort. For each donor, CD4 naive and CD4 memory were each run on three plates, CD8 naive on two plates, and CD8 memory on one plate. To estimate repertoire size and how much clonotypes are shared between individuals, the study performed deep sequencing of blood TCR repertoires from roughly five healthy adults. To increase sequencing depth and limit assay-specific biases, TCR repertoire library preparation and sequencing were carried out by different laboratories using diverse techniques. Between about 0.9 and 10 billion PBMCs per donor were obtained by leukapheresis. The investigation overall reported the following: Naive subsets generally had larger estimated clonotype richness than memory subsets. Sharing across four donors was observed for around 5% of naive CD4, over 3% of naive CD8, about 2.3% of memory CD4, and less than 0.45% of memory CD8 clonotypes. Pairwise subsampling led to the expectation that sequencing depth would affect the degree of clonotype sharing among donors. The small number of donors limited the genetic and exposure-history diversity represented. Incomplete sequencing was indicated by rarefaction of sorted-subset datasets, despite the large sequencing depth. Sampling was limited to blood, and TCR repertoires in tissue likely differ from TCR repertoires in blood. Higher generation probabilities were observed for clonotypes shared by all four sorted-subset donors than for non-shared clonotypes.

TCR CDR3 regions were amplified from genomic DNA by multiplex PCR using the deep immunoSEQ assay. Extracted genomic DNA from each cell subset was distributed evenly across all wells of several immunoSEQ 96-well plates, and each plate was treated as a replicate. For sorted subsets, approximately 190 ng genomic DNA, equal to about 30,000 T cell genomes, was loaded into each replicate PCR. Purified libraries were measured with a Qubit 3.0 fluorometer, size-checked on a Bioanalyzer 2100, and measured again with the KAPA Library Quantification kit. Every immunoSEQ 96-well plate was sequenced on a dedicated single-read 150-cycle Illumina NextSeq 550 flow cell. In the source study's methods: The immunoSEQ output contained only junctional sequences without quality scores, so filtering could not match that applied to full-length reads. Sequences were annotated with PyIR, a Python wrapper for IgBLAST v1.9, and V/J genes and CDR3 were assigned using IMGT germline references. Reads were removed for weak V/J assignments (E-value above 1e-6), missing CDR3, stop codons, out-of-frame junctions, or ambiguous translated residues. V3J clonotypes were defined as sequences sharing an identical inferred V gene, J gene, and CDR3 amino acid sequence. The percentage overlap between two repertoires was calculated by dividing the number of shared unique clonotypes by the size of the smaller repertoire. RTK rarefaction, the Chao1 estimator, and Recon v2.1 estimates of unobserved clonotypes were used to assess repertoire richness. For all TCRbeta clonotypes obtained by the gDNA method from four donors, generation probabilities were computed with OLGA. This immuneACCESS table, as held by TCRdb, lists in-frame sequences with V and J called but not all clones. Of the missing ones, under half trace to an unresolved V gene in checked studies; the others have no known cause. That table supplies the V and J calls and clone size; D and trimming were determined from the DNA. Across this sample there are millions of clones, with 85% to 95% seen only once. Clones ranked in the top ten supply under 0.15% of the sample.

The donors were healthy, HIV-negative adults who had no recently reported acute infections or vaccinations. Every donor was a Caucasian adult living in Nashville, Tennessee, USA. CD4+ T cells were enriched by magnetic negative selection; naive cells were then positively selected on CD45RA, and the negative fraction formed the memory subset. After blood collection by leukapheresis, PBMCs were isolated using Ficoll-Histopaque density gradient centrifugation and then cryopreserved in the vapor phase of liquid nitrogen. Analytical flow cytometry was used to check the purity and quantity of each magnetically sorted T cell population. Genomic DNA was isolated from each sorted fraction and quantified by UV absorbance on a Nanodrop 2000c.

This chain joins TRBV20-1 to TRBJ1-1, with TRBD1 perhaps the D gene, on 5 matching bases. The TCR originated in a man aged 18-30 years in good health. Sample: naive CD4+ T cells sorted from blood. The cell subset or site label here, explained by the study, means: CD45RA+ positively selected. This receptor has the CDR3 CSARQIEAFF. The DNA reads as follows: TGCAGTGCTCGACAGATAGAAGCTTTCTTT.